Presented here are 17 T cell receptor beta chains from one specimen sequenced in a study of T cell repertoires in ileal Crohn's disease. The method was immunoSEQ multiplex PCR; TCRdb's version includes in-frame clones alone and lacks a portion of them. The sample includes 15,000 to 20,000 clones, approximately 77% of them seen just once. Time point noted: neoterminal ileum biopsy at postoperative endoscopy, about 6 months after surgery. Sequencing was done on a sample of ileal tissue. Receptors were obtained from an adult with Crohn's disease.

In its sample, this clone was seen a few times. The CDR3 coding sequence is TGTGCCAGTAGTACGAGACAGGGGGCGAGTAACATTCAGTACTTC. Translating gives CASSTRQGASNIQYF. This chain joins TRBV19 and TRBJ2-4, with TRBD1 identical over 10 bases. Unmatched junction bases numbered 7, after V lost 4 bases and J lost 7 bases. CDR3 size: 15 residues. The germline gives CDR1 LNHDA, CDR2 SQIVND (reference sequence). The whole variable domain, filled in from reference TRBV19 and TRBJ2-4, reads DGGITQSPKYLFRKEGQNVTLSCEQNLNHDAMYWYRQDPGQGLRLIYYSQIVNDFQKGDIAEGYSVSREKKESFPLTVTSAQKNPTAFYLCASSTRQGASNIQYFGAGTRLSVL.

V gene TRBV4-2 combines with J gene TRBJ2-5; D might be TRBD1 (5 bases). Germline V gene data show CDR1 as LGHNA and CDR2 as YNFKEQ. The CDR3 has 15 amino acids. V shed 2 bases and J shed 2 bases, with 12 bases lying between them. The CDR3: CASSQLDSNQETQYF. CDR3 nucleotides: TGTGCCAGCAGCCAATTAGACAGTAATCAAGAGACCCAGTACTTC.

V usage is TRBV7-2 and J usage is TRBJ1-2, with 7 bases aligning to TRBD1. The CDR3 is 13 amino acids. Per germline, CDR1 SGHTA and CDR2 FQGNSA. Germline trimming cut 1 base from V and 8 bases from J; bases unmatched to any gene: 4. CDR3 protein: CASSLGPGGGYTF. DNA of the CDR3: TGTGCCAGCAGCTTAGGTCCAGGGGGAGGCTACACCTTC. Looking up the rest from reference TRBV7-2 and TRBJ1-2 gives the full variable domain: GAGVSQSPSNKVTEKGKDVELRCDPISGHTALYWYRQSLGQGLEFLIYFQGNSAPDKSGLPSDRFSAERTGGSVSTLTIQRTQQEDSAVYLCASSLGPGGGYTFGSGTRLTVV.

In this sample, this clone turned up once. The chain carries TRBV5-6 and TRBJ2-2, with 8 positions matching TRBD2. Germline trimming cut 2 bases from V and 6 bases from J; bases unmatched to any gene: 6. CDR1 SGHDT and CDR2 YYEEEE come from the germline V gene. The CDR3 is made up of 15 amino acids. The CDR3 here is CASSFSLAAAGELFF. The CDR3 nucleotides read TGTGCCAGCAGCTTTTCACTAGCGGCCGCCGGGGAGCTGTTTTTT.

Only one count was recorded for this clone. The chain has TRBV6-5 and TRBJ1-2; a weak D match, TRBD1 (6 bases). This CDR3 spans 12 amino acids. The V gene's germline CDR1 is MNHEY and CDR2 SVGAGI. Trimming stripped 7 bases from V and 4 bases from J, with 10 bases between. This CDR3 is CASTLGGYGYTF. In nucleotides, the CDR3 is TGTGCCAGCACCCTAGGGGGCTATGGCTACACCTTC.

CDR3 residues: CASSLGFRDEQYF. CDR3 nucleotide sequence: TGCGCCAGCAGCTTGGGGTTCCGGGATGAGCAGTACTTC. The chain is built from TRBV5-1 and TRBJ2-7, with TRBD2 as a possible D gene (5 bases). Between the trimmed V and J ends, which lost 0 bases and 7 bases, there was a span of 11 bases. The germline gives CDR1 SGHRS, CDR2 YFSETQ. The CDR3 covers 13 residues.

The V gene is TRBV28, the J gene TRBJ2-7; D is possibly TRBD2 (5 bases). The ends were cut back, 8 bases at V and 6 bases at J, with 23 bases in the middle. The V gene's germline CDR1 is MDHEN and CDR2 SYDVKM. The CDR3 sequence is 15 residues long. The CDR3 region has the DNA TGTGCCAGCTCCTACGCGGGTCCGGGGTCGGGCGAGCAGTACTTC. This sequence encodes CASSYAGPGSGEQYF.

This clone was detected once. The chain employs TRBV5-1 and TRBJ2-1; TRBD2 aligns across 13 bases. The trim removed 1 base at V and 2 bases at J, leaving 6 bases unmatched. Germline V gene sequence: CDR1 SGHRS, CDR2 YFSETQ. There are 18 residues in the CDR3. The CDR3 spells CASSLTSGRALAYNEQFF. The CDR3 DNA sequence: TGCGCCAGCAGCTTGACTAGCGGGAGGGCCCTCGCCTACAATGAGCAGTTCTTC. Variable domain in full (rest from reference TRBV5-1 and TRBJ2-1): KAGVTQTPRYLIKTRGQQVTLSCSPISGHRSVSWYQQTPGQGLQFLFEYFSETQRNKGNFPGRFSGRQFSNSRSEMNVSTLELGDSALYLCASSLTSGRALAYNEQFFGPGTRLTVL.

This chain connects TRBV19 to TRBJ1-2; 8 bases align to TRBD1. J lost 5 bases, V lost 5 bases, and 10 bases had no gene match. The V gene's germline CDR1 is LNHDA and CDR2 SQIVND (reference sequence). This CDR3 comprises 15 residues. The CDR3 region has the DNA TGTGCCAGTAGTGAGACAGGGGCTCTCATTTATGGCTACACCTTC. Translation: CASSETGALIYGYTF. The whole variable domain, filled in from reference TRBV19 and TRBJ1-2, reads DGGITQSPKYLFRKEGQNVTLSCEQNLNHDAMYWYRQDPGQGLRLIYYSQIVNDFQKGDIAEGYSVSREKKESFPLTVTSAQKNPTAFYLCASSETGALIYGYTFGSGTRLTVV.

CDR3 sequence (DNA): TGTGCCAGCTCCCGAGAGAATCAGCCCCAGCATTTT. This encodes CASSRENQPQHF. V is TRBV18 and J is TRBJ1-5; no clear D gene. CDR3 length: 12 amino acids. CDR1 KGHSH and CDR2 LQKENI come from the germline V gene. The ends were cut back, 6 bases at V and 4 bases at J, with 7 bases in the middle.

This clone was found a few times. The rearrangement links TRBV4-3 to TRBJ2-3; tentative D call: TRBD2 (5 bases). This CDR3 contains 15 residues. Germline CDR1 reads LGHNA; CDR2 reads YSLEER. V dropped 2 bases and J dropped 0 bases, with 9 bases sitting between them. CDR3 sequence: CASSQLASSTDTQYF. CDR3 nucleotide sequence: TGCGCCAGCAGCCAATTAGCGTCGAGCACAGATACGCAGTATTTT.

This clone was found a few times. The rearrangement joins TRBV2 to TRBJ2-7; 12 nucleotides agree with TRBD1. Germline assignment: CDR1 SNHLY and CDR2 FYNNEI. V trimming: 7 bases; J trimming: 5 bases; junction bases outside the gene matches: 6. The CDR3 length is 14 residues. CDR3 nucleotide sequence: TGTGCCAGCACCCGGGACAGGGGGCGGAACGAGCAGTACTTC. It codes for CASTRDRGRNEQYF.

V is TRBV6-1 and J is TRBJ2-7, with 10 bases lining up with TRBD2. Germline CDR1 and CDR2: MNHNS and SASEGT. J was trimmed by 0 bases and V by 2 bases; bases with no gene match: 13. This CDR3 has 19 amino acids. CDR3 nucleotides: TGTGCCAGCAGTGAACGGCTAGCGGGGGCATATTCTAGCTCCTACGAGCAGTACTTC. The encoded protein is CASSERLAGAYSSSYEQYF.

In this sample, this clone turned up once. This CDR3 reads CASSEARRGEAFF. The CDR3, as DNA: TGTGCCAGCAGTGAAGCGAGGAGGGGTGAAGCTTTCTTT. The rearrangement joins TRBV2 to TRBJ1-1, with D tentatively TRBD1 (5 bases). The V gene lost 0 bases and the J gene lost 7 bases, with 9 bases spanning the gap. The CDR3 runs 13 residues. Germline V lookup: CDR1 SNHLY, CDR2 FYNNEI.

Here the CDR3 DNA reads TGTGCCAGCAGTAAAGCGGGAGGGCTGTACAATGAGCAGTTCTTC. It specifies CASSKAGGLYNEQFF. The chain recombines TRBV27 with TRBJ2-1; 10 nucleotides match TRBD2. Germline V CDR1 and CDR2: MNHEY, SMNVEV (reference sequence). The V and J ends lost 5 bases and 4 bases, in that order; junction bases with no gene match: 5. The CDR3 loop spans 15 amino acids.

This chain links TRBV4-3 with TRBJ2-2; TRBD2 aligns across 15 bases. V lost 4 bases to trimming and J lost 6 bases; unmatched junction nucleotides: 12. This CDR3 comprises 19 residues. The germline V gene encodes CDR1 LGHNA and CDR2 YSLEER. The CDR3 loop is CASSPGLAGGPVVSGELFF. The DNA for the CDR3 is TGCGCCAGCAGCCCCGGACTAGCGGGGGGGCCGGTTGTTTCCGGGGAGCTGTTTTTT.

The rearrangement joins TRBV6-1 to TRBJ1-5; 10 bases fit TRBD1. The V segment lost 9 bases and the J segment 7 bases; nucleotides outside the gene matches: 6. This CDR3 contains 13 residues. Germline V gives CDR1 MNHNS, CDR2 SASEGT. The CDR3 spells CASRDRGRQPQHF. CDR3 bases: TGTGCCAGTCGGGACAGGGGAAGGCAGCCCCAGCATTTT.